Included here is one T cell receptor beta chain sequence, with context. The data stem from a study of blood T cell repertoires in COVID-19. Sequencing used immunoSEQ multiplex PCR; TCRdb keeps in-frame clones, though not all of them. The data contain 90,000 to 150,000 clones, around 88% of them seen just once; the ten biggest clones take up 0.7% to 0.9%. V dropped 6 bases and J dropped 6 bases, with 15 bases sitting between them. The CDR3 is 13 amino acids. Sequencing was done on a sample of peripheral blood. This receptor was taken from a woman in her 50s with active or convalescent COVID-19. The chain combines TRBV12-3 or TRBV12-4 with TRBJ2-7; TRBD2 is a possible D gene (5 bases). The CDR3 spells CASRWGEGGEQYF. The CDR3 region has the DNA TGTGCCAGCAGATGGGGAGAGGGCGGCGAGCAGTACTTC.